The 4 T cell receptor beta chains in this list originate from one sample, sequenced in a study of blood T cell repertoires in COVID-19. The repertoire was sequenced with immunoSEQ multiplex PCR; TCRdb's copy has only in-frame clones and lacks some. The sample lists 200,000 to 300,000 clones, about 89% occurring once. The sequencing input was PBMCs or T cells enriched from blood (not recorded which). Receptors originate from a woman younger than 35 who had recovered from COVID-19.

The chain is built from TRBV19 and TRBJ2-1; TRBD2 matches at 8 bases. CDR3 length equals 14 residues. The J segment lost 1 base and the V segment lost 11 bases, leaving 7 bases of the junction unmatched. CDR1 and CDR2 from the germline V gene are LNHDA and SQIVND (reference sequence). In DNA, the CDR3 is TGTGCCTCGAGGCGCGGGGGGTCCTACAATGAGCAGTTCTTC. Protein sequence: CASRRGGSYNEQFF.

The rearrangement uses TRBV5-4 and TRBJ1-2; 7 bases are shared with TRBD1. Trimming at V came to 4 bases and at J to 6 bases, leaving 6 bases not matched to a gene. The CDR3 consists of 13 residues. Germline V gives CDR1 SGHNT, CDR2 YYREEE (reference sequence). CDR3 loop: CASSPGTDHGYTF. As DNA, the CDR3 is TGTGCCAGCAGCCCAGGGACAGACCATGGCTACACCTTC.

The V call is TRBV2, the J call TRBJ2-1, with TRBD2 identical over 12 bases. CDR3 length: 17 amino acids. The germline V gene encodes CDR1 SNHLY and CDR2 FYNNEI. V gave up 2 bases and J gave up 8 bases; unmatched junction bases: 10. The CDR3 coding sequence is TGTGCCAGCAGTGAACCACGTAGGACTAGCGGGACTCATGAGCAGTTCTTC. It translates to CASSEPRRTSGTHEQFF.

A few counts support this clone. The chain uses TRBV6-4 and TRBJ2-2, with 9 bases lining up with TRBD2. Germline trimming cut 4 bases from V and 7 bases from J; bases unmatched to any gene: 7. The CDR3 sequence is 15 residues long. Germline-derived CDR1 and CDR2 are MRHNA and SNTAGT. DNA of the CDR3: TGTGCCAGCAGTGCGATAGCGGGAGCGCTCGGGGAGCTGTTTTTT. Residues: CASSAIAGALGELFF.